A selection of T cell receptor beta chains follows, all from one sample in a study of blood T cell repertoires in COVID-19. This table comes from immunoSEQ multiplex PCR, and its TCRdb copy is limited to in-frame clones, with some not included. The table records roughly 120,000 clones, around 83% of them present only once. The source material was peripheral blood. The receptor source for this set is a woman aged 60 to 75 with COVID-19, enrolled during active disease. CDR3s include the opening cysteine and the closing phenylalanine or tryptophan. The order of the fields is J gene, V gene, clone size, CDR3 protein. A row's size may be missing; if present it is once, few, many or a size class.

>TRBJ1-1|TRBV11-2|NA
CASSTRTGGTEAFF
>TRBJ1-4|TRBV5-4|NA
CASSLPDRGNEKLFF
>TRBJ1-2|TRBV9|NA
CASSAQDSYGYTF
>TRBJ1-4|TRBV27|NA
CASSPLTLSYTTNEKLFF
>TRBJ1-4|TRBV3-1/TRBV3-2|once
CASSQEGGTGGEKLFF
>TRBJ2-7|TRBV11-2|NA
CASSFGGAPYEQYF
>TRBJ1-1|TRBV28|NA
CASRTPGHPNTEAFF
>TRBJ2-7|TRBV19|few
CASSIEGTSATSYEQYF
>TRBJ2-2|TRBV10-3|NA
CAISRDRAARELFF
>TRBJ1-4|TRBV9|NA
CASSELTGPNEKLFF
>TRBJ1-1|TRBV5-1|NA
CASSLKEAIPIGGAFF
>TRBJ1-1|TRBV19|once
CASSIPTRANTEAFF
>TRBJ2-7|TRBV7-3|few
CASSHPAGGVNEQYF
>TRBJ2-3|TRBV4-2|NA
CASSQDLRPRTDTQYF
>TRBJ2-4|TRBV5-5|few
CASSSIGGGQLAKNIQYF
>TRBJ1-6|TRBV28|NA
CASSYPFVSSYNSPLHF
>TRBJ1-2|TRBV19|NA
CASSMEGGAIGYTF
>TRBJ1-1|TRBV7-9|NA
CASSLGEVNTEAFF
>TRBJ2-7|TRBV3-1/TRBV3-2|NA
CASSPYLEQYF
>TRBJ2-2|TRBV7-7|NA
CASSSKPIGTGELFF
>TRBJ1-4|TRBV5-5|NA
CASSPRLIGEKLFF
>TRBJ1-5|TRBV7-2|NA
CASSPTANQPQHF
>TRBJ1-2|TRBV7-2|NA
CASSFRDRSNYGYTF
>TRBJ1-2|TRBV11-2|once
CASSYTGQTYGYTF
>TRBJ2-3|TRBV2|once
CASGPGQGTDTQYF
>TRBJ1-1|TRBV5-6|NA
CASIPRQGRNTEAFF
>TRBJ2-1|TRBV5-1|NA
CASSQGLDPNEQFF
>TRBJ1-1|TRBV7-9|many
CASSLGTSRTEAFF
>TRBJ1-6|TRBV6-6|NA
CASGLGSVYNSPLHF
>TRBJ2-2|TRBV7-9|NA
CASSILAGATGELFF
>TRBJ2-6|TRBV19|NA
CATGGRGSGANVLTF
>TRBJ2-7|TRBV7-9|NA
CASSPRAGTYEQYF
>TRBJ1-1|TRBV19|NA
CASSIGTGTGLNTEAFF
>TRBJ2-3|TRBV5-4|NA
CASSLAGTVTDTQYF
>TRBJ2-5|TRBV12-3/TRBV12-4|NA
CASSSSRGGTQYF
>TRBJ1-2|TRBV29-1|NA
CSVVRVVNGYTF
>TRBJ1-6|TRBV4-1|NA
CASSFAYTPGTDSPLHF
>TRBJ2-3|TRBV6-5|NA
CASRSGTISTDTQYF
>TRBJ2-3|TRBV5-4|once
CASSSLGTTVGDTQYF
>TRBJ2-7|TRBV4-3|NA
CASSQGLAGAYEQYF
>TRBJ2-1|TRBV4-1|NA
CASSQGLGYEQFF
>TRBJ2-5|TRBV5-6|once
CASKLGAGGVETQYF
>TRBJ2-5|TRBV9|once
CASSLNPTSGQETQYF
>TRBJ2-1|TRBV5-4|once
CASSLAGDSYNEQFF
>TRBJ1-6|TRBV2|NA
CASSGDSANSPLHF
>TRBJ2-7|TRBV7-2|NA
CASSNSGLAGGYEQYF
>TRBJ2-7|TRBV6-5|NA
CASKTDPASYEQYF
>TRBJ2-3|TRBV5-1|NA
CASAGTISTDTQYF
>TRBJ2-5|TRBV5-6|once
CASSLAGGRSETQYF
>TRBJ1-1|TRBV7-9|NA
CASSLGGPWKTEAFF
>TRBJ1-2|TRBV9|once
CASSVVPGANYGYTF
>TRBJ2-5|TRBV10-3|once
CAISDPTSGGRETQYF
>TRBJ2-5|TRBV7-9|NA
CASSPRQGVRQETQYF
>TRBJ1-2|TRBV27|NA
CASSWGRAIEGYTF
>TRBJ1-2|TRBV6-5|NA
CASSYSLTFSYGYTF